The rows below give T cell receptor beta chains drawn from one sample of a study of blood T cell repertoires in COVID-19. Using immunoSEQ multiplex PCR, the repertoire was profiled, and TCRdb retains in-frame clones only, with some absent. The table has 270,000 or so clones, 65% to 85% seen once. Material: peripheral blood. These receptors all stem from a human donor with COVID-19, enrolled during active disease. The donor label of this sample is uncertain. Each CDR3 is given with its conserved first and last residue. The order of the fields is J gene, D gene, clone size, V gene, CDR3 DNA, CDR3 protein. D genes are given only for firm matches. Clone size, where shown, is once, few, many, or a class for clones that have expanded.

j_gene: TRBJ2-3; d_gene: -; abundance: -; v_gene: TRBV9; CDR3nt: TGTGCCAGCAGCGGGGGGCGCGTCGCAGATACGCAGTATTTT; CDR3aa: CASSGGRVADTQYF
j_gene: TRBJ2-1; d_gene: TRBD2; abundance: -; v_gene: TRBV30; CDR3nt: TGTGCCTGGGCCCGACTAGCGGGGTACAATGAGCAGTTCTTC; CDR3aa: CAWARLAGYNEQFF
j_gene: TRBJ1-5; d_gene: -; abundance: -; v_gene: TRBV27; CDR3nt: TGTGCCAGCCGGAACTGGGGGGGAGAGGGCAATCAGCCCCAGCATTTT; CDR3aa: CASRNWGGEGNQPQHF
j_gene: TRBJ2-5; d_gene: TRBD1; abundance: -; v_gene: TRBV3-1/TRBV3-2; CDR3nt: TGTGCCAGCAGCCAAGCCCGAGGGGGCGGGGAGACCCAGTACTTC; CDR3aa: CASSQARGGGETQYF
j_gene: TRBJ2-1; d_gene: TRBD2; abundance: -; v_gene: TRBV3-1/TRBV3-2; CDR3nt: TGTGCCAGCAGCTGGGGGACTAGCGGAGACCTCTACAATGAGCAGTTCTTC; CDR3aa: CASSWGTSGDLYNEQFF
j_gene: TRBJ2-7; d_gene: -; abundance: once; v_gene: TRBV7-3; CDR3nt: TGTGCCAGCAGCTGGGCGATCGGGGACGAGCAGTACTTC; CDR3aa: CASSWAIGDEQYF
j_gene: TRBJ2-7; d_gene: -; abundance: once; v_gene: TRBV20-1; CDR3nt: TGCAGTGCAAAAACAACCTACGAGCAGTACTTC; CDR3aa: CSAKTTYEQYF
j_gene: TRBJ2-3; d_gene: -; abundance: -; v_gene: TRBV3-1/TRBV3-2; CDR3nt: TGTGCCAGCAGCCCCTTATCTAGCACAGATACGCAGTATTTT; CDR3aa: CASSPLSSTDTQYF
j_gene: TRBJ2-7; d_gene: -; abundance: -; v_gene: TRBV15; CDR3nt: TGTGCCACCAAGGCCGAGCAGGGGATAACCTACGAGCAGTACTTC; CDR3aa: CATKAEQGITYEQYF
j_gene: TRBJ2-1; d_gene: -; abundance: -; v_gene: TRBV5-1; CDR3nt: TGCGCCAGCAGAATTATCGATGAGCAGTTCTTC; CDR3aa: CASRIIDEQFF
j_gene: TRBJ1-2; d_gene: TRBD1; abundance: -; v_gene: TRBV2; CDR3nt: TGTGCCAGCAGCGTGGGACAGGCGAACACATGGGGCTACACCTTC; CDR3aa: CASSVGQANTWGYTF
j_gene: TRBJ1-5; d_gene: -; abundance: few; v_gene: TRBV15; CDR3nt: TGTGCCACCAGCAGAGCAGGGGCGCAGCCCCAGCATTTT; CDR3aa: CATSRAGAQPQHF
j_gene: TRBJ1-3; d_gene: -; abundance: -; v_gene: TRBV30; CDR3nt: TGTGCCTGGAAATCCCCGGGGGCTGGAAACACCATATATTTT; CDR3aa: CAWKSPGAGNTIYF
j_gene: TRBJ2-7; d_gene: -; abundance: -; v_gene: TRBV6-5; CDR3nt: TGTGCCAGCAGTTACTGGGGCGTCTACGAGCAGTACTTC; CDR3aa: CASSYWGVYEQYF
j_gene: TRBJ1-3; d_gene: -; abundance: -; v_gene: TRBV3-1/TRBV3-2; CDR3nt: TGTGCCAGCAGCCAAGAGATCAGGGAACGAAACACCATATATTTT; CDR3aa: CASSQEIRERNTIYF
j_gene: TRBJ1-6; d_gene: -; abundance: -; v_gene: TRBV2; CDR3nt: TGTGCCAGCAGTGGGGGCCGAAATTCACCCCTCCACTTT; CDR3aa: CASSGGRNSPLHF
j_gene: TRBJ1-3; d_gene: -; abundance: -; v_gene: TRBV5-4; CDR3nt: TGTGCCAGCAGCTTGTCAGGGCACGGAAACACCATATATTTT; CDR3aa: CASSLSGHGNTIYF
j_gene: TRBJ2-3; d_gene: -; abundance: -; v_gene: TRBV7-9; CDR3nt: TGTGCCAGCAGCTTAGCGGCCACAGCAGATACGCAGTATTTT; CDR3aa: CASSLAATADTQYF
j_gene: TRBJ2-1; d_gene: TRBD1; abundance: -; v_gene: TRBV19; CDR3nt: TGTGCCAGTAGCCTTTCAGGACAGGTAAATGAGCAGTTCTTC; CDR3aa: CASSLSGQVNEQFF